This T cell receptor beta chain came from a study of blood T cell repertoires in COVID-19. Turning to the study itself: Samples of COVID-19 (acute and convalescent) were obtained from the United States, Italy and Spain. T cells, B-cell-depleted T cells, or PBMCs supplied cDNA or gDNA.

In the study's own analysis: Amplification of reference gene primers was used by the study to estimate nucleated cell counts. This table comes from immunoSEQ multiplex PCR, and its TCRdb copy is limited to in-frame clones, with some not included. The V and J calls and clone size were taken over from that table, and D and trimming were inferred from the DNA. Here the sample spans about 300,000 clones, 89% being singletons. This CDR3 contains 15 residues. J gave up 5 bases and V 5 bases, and 10 bases lay outside the gene matches. The germline CDR1 and CDR2 sequences are MNHEY and SMNVEV (reference sequence). This clone has just one count.

The TCR was taken from a man between 18 and 29 years old who had recovered from COVID-19. The sequenced sample was peripheral blood. The rearrangement uses TRBV27 and TRBJ2-7; 9 nucleotides align to TRBD1. CDR3 loop: CASSPTGTGLDEQYF. The CDR3 DNA is TGTGCCAGCAGTCCTACCGGGACAGGGCTCGACGAGCAGTACTTC.